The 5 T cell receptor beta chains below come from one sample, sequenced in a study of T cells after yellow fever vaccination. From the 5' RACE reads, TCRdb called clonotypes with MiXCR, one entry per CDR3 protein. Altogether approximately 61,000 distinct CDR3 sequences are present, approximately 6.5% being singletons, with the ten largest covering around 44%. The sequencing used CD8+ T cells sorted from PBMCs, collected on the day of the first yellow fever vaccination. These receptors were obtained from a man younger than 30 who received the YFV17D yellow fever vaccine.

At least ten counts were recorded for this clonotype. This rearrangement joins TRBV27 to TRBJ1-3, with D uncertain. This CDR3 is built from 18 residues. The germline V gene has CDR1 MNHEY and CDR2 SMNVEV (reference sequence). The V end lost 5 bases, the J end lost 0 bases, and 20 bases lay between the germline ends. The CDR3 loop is CASSPEPLAESSGNTIYF. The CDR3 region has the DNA TGTGCCAGCAGTCCTGAACCCTTGGCGGAGAGCTCTGGAAACACCATATATTTT.

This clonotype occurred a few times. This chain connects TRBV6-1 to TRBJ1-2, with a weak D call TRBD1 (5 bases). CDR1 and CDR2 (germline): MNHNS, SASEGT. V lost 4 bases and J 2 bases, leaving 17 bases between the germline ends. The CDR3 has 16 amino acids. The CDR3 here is CASSGYGTELNYGYTF. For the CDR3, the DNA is TGTGCCAGCAGTGGGTACGGGACGGAGCTAAACTATGGCTACACCTTC.

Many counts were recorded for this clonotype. The DNA for the CDR3 is TGTGCCAGCAGCCCTGAACTCACAGATACGCAGTATTTT. Translated: CASSPELTDTQYF. The V call is TRBV7-2, the J call TRBJ2-3; D remains ambiguous. The CDR3 consists of 13 residues. Germline V gene data show CDR1 as SGHTA and CDR2 as FQGNSA. V lost 5 bases and J lost 2, with 8 bases in between.

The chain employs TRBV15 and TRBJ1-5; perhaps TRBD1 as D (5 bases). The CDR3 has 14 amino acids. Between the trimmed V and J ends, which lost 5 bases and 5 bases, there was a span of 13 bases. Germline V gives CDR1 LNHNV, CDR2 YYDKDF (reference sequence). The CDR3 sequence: CATSGVGDDQPQHF. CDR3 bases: TGTGCCACCAGCGGCGTGGGGGACGATCAGCCCCAGCATTTT.

CDR3 in amino acids: CASSWQGSYNEQFF. In DNA, the CDR3 is TGTGCCAGCAGTTGGCAGGGGTCCTACAATGAGCAGTTCTTC. The V gene is TRBV27, the J gene TRBJ2-1; D perhaps matches TRBD1 (6 bases). The V gene's germline CDR1 is MNHEY and CDR2 SMNVEV (reference sequence). The CDR3 has 14 residues. V lost 4 bases and J lost 1, with 8 bases in between.